This T cell receptor (beta chain) was retrieved from a study of PD-L1 blockade in urothelial cancer. The CDR3 is 16 amino acids. J lost 1 base, V lost 4 bases, and 7 bases had no gene match. Germline CDR1 and CDR2: MNHEY and SMNVEV (reference sequence). Repertoires were generated with immunoSEQ multiplex PCR, while TCRdb's copy carries only in-frame clones and drops some. Among 37,000 or so clones listed, 82% were seen once. The chain joins TRBV27 to TRBJ2-3, with 8 bases matching TRBD1. The sample consisted of PBMCs, taken around atezolizumab (anti-PD-L1) treatment. This receptor was identified in a man aged 55 to 70 with urothelial cancer. The CDR3: CASSSRTGPGTDTQYF. Here the CDR3 DNA reads TGTGCCAGCAGTTCCCGGACAGGGCCTGGCACAGATACGCAGTATTTT.